This T cell receptor (beta chain) was sequenced for a study of blood T cell repertoires in COVID-19. Per the study methods: Amplification from reference gene primers served as the basis for estimated nucleated cell counts. Sequenced by immunoSEQ multiplex PCR; TCRdb stores in-frame clones only, minus some. V, J and clone size derive from that table, while D and trimming were established from the DNA sequence. The sample consists of some 190,000 clones, approximately 85% of them appearing once. Only one count was recorded for this clone. CDR1 is KGHDR and CDR2 is SFDVKD in the germline V gene. The ends were cut back, 5 bases at V and 10 bases at J, with 13 bases in the middle. The CDR3 is 13 amino acids.

What was sequenced was peripheral blood. The J gene is TRBJ1-4, the V gene TRBV24-1; D ambiguous. The sequence was collected from a man between 60 and 70 years old with acute or convalescent COVID-19. The CDR3 DNA follows: TGTGCCACCAGTGGTCCAGGAACTGGAAAACTGTTTTTT. Its translation is CATSGPGTGKLFF.